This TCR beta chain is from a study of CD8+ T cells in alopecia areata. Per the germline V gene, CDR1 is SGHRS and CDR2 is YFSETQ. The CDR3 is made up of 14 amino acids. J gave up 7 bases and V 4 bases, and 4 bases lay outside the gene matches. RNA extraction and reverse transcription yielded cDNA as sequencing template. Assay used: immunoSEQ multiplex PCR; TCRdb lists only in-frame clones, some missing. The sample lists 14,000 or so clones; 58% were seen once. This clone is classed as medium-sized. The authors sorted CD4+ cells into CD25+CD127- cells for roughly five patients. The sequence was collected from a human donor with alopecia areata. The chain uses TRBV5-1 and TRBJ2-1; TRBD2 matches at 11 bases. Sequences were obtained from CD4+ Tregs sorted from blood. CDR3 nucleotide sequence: TGCGCCAGCAGCCAAACTAGCGGGAGTAATGAGCAGTTCTTC. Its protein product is CASSQTSGSNEQFF.